These 17 T cell receptor beta chains were sequenced from one sample in a study of shared clonotypes between healthy human individuals. Naive CD8 cells, CD45RO-negative and positively selected for CCR7, excluded terminally differentiated effector memory CD45RA+ cells. The protocol was immunoSEQ multiplex PCR, while the TCRdb copy is restricted to in-frame clones and leaves out a portion. The sample comprises roughly 2.1 million clones, roughly 91% of which are singletons, and approximately 1.7% rests with the top ten. The sequenced sample was naive CD8+ T cells from PBMCs. Every receptor here comes from a man between 18 and 29 years old in good health. Some clones in this sample may be carry-over from other donors' samples.

This clone is a singleton in its sample. The chain employs TRBV27 and TRBJ2-3; TRBD1 aligns across 7 bases. Germline V gene data show CDR1 as MNHEY and CDR2 as SMNVEV (reference sequence). CDR3 length equals 16 residues. V was clipped by 5 bases and J by 0 bases; unmatched bases: 8. This CDR3 reads CASSPTPRGSTDTQYF. The CDR3 nucleotides are TGTGCCAGCAGTCCCACACCCAGGGGGAGCACAGATACGCAGTATTTT.

V and J are TRBV28 and TRBJ1-1; weak D call: TRBD1 (5 bases). V lost 2 bases and J lost 8, with 18 bases in between. This CDR3 is built from 15 residues. CDR1 is MDHEN and CDR2 is SYDVKM in the germline V gene. CDR3 DNA sequence: TGTGCCAGCAGTTTAACCCCCAGGGTTATATCGGAAGCTTTCTTT. The encoded protein is CASSLTPRVISEAFF.

The chain couples TRBV19 to TRBJ1-4, with 8 bases fitting TRBD1. V lost 5 bases to trimming and J lost 10 bases; unmatched junction nucleotides: 15. This CDR3 spans 16 amino acids. CDR1 is LNHDA, CDR2 SQIVND, per germline (reference sequence). CDR3 protein: CASSVTPTGENGKLFF. The CDR3 region has the DNA TGTGCCAGTAGTGTCACCCCGACAGGGGAAAACGGAAAACTGTTTTTT.

The chain employs TRBV5-4 and TRBJ2-7; D ambiguous. This CDR3 spans 15 amino acids. Looked up from germline, CDR1 is SGHNT and CDR2 is YYREEE (reference sequence). V gave up 0 bases and J gave up 5 bases, with 15 bases separating them. CDR3 sequence: CASSLGARVAHEQYF. The CDR3 bases are TGTGCCAGCAGCTTGGGGGCCAGAGTGGCCCACGAGCAGTACTTC.

This chain uses TRBV7-8 with TRBJ2-1; 7 nucleotides match TRBD2. The CDR3 is made up of 16 amino acids. Germline CDR1 and CDR2: SGHVS and FQNEAQ. V dropped 5 bases and J dropped 4; count of bases not matched to a gene: 11. CDR3 nucleotide sequence: TGTGCCAGCAGCCCCTCCCTGGGGGGGTTTTACAATGAGCAGTTCTTC. Amino acid sequence: CASSPSLGGFYNEQFF.

CDR3 DNA: TGCGCCAGCAGCCAAGAGGGGACTAGGACTTACGAGCAGTACTTC. Protein sequence: CASSQEGTRTYEQYF. The chain uses TRBV4-3 and TRBJ2-7; 8 nucleotides agree with TRBD2. Trimming at V came to 0 bases and at J to 4 bases, leaving 5 bases not matched to a gene. This CDR3 is built from 15 residues. From germline, CDR1 is LGHNA and CDR2 YSLEER.

The chain joins TRBV18 to TRBJ2-5; 9 bases line up with TRBD2. CDR1 KGHSH and CDR2 LQKENI come from the germline V gene. After removal of 2 bases from V and 4 bases from J, the junction contained 8 bases not matched to a gene. CDR3 length: 16 amino acids. In DNA, the CDR3 is TGTGCCAGCTCACCAGCGTTAGCGGGAGTGGGAGAGACCCAGTACTTC. Translated: CASSPALAGVGETQYF.

Remarks on this clone: This specimen includes other DNA sequences encoding the same CDR3. The chain employs TRBV7-2 and TRBJ2-7, with TRBD1 matching 8 bases. CDR1 and CDR2 from the germline V gene are SGHTA and FQGNSA. With V trimmed by 4 bases and J by 3 bases, 5 bases remained unmatched. This CDR3 comprises 14 residues. CDR3 in DNA: TGTGCCAGCAGCTCGCGGACAGGGAACTACGAGCAGTACTTC. Protein: CASSSRTGNYEQYF.

The J gene is TRBJ1-2, the V gene TRBV9, with TRBD1 as a possible D gene (5 bases). Trimming removed 3 bases from V and 4 bases from J, with 16 bases in between. The CDR3 runs 15 residues. CDR1 SGDLS and CDR2 YYNGEE come from the germline V gene. CDR3 residues: CASSDTSKGAYGYTF. The CDR3 nucleotides read TGTGCCAGCAGCGACACGAGTAAAGGGGCCTATGGCTACACCTTC.

The rearrangement joins TRBV6-1 to TRBJ2-1, with a possible D match to TRBD1 (5 bases). The CDR3 totals 19 residues. Trimming pared 1 base from V and 8 bases from J, leaving 27 bases between. Per the germline V gene, CDR1 is MNHNS and CDR2 is SASEGT. The CDR3 nucleotides are TGTGCCAGCAGTGAAGACAATCCAAGGACACCGTTGTGGATGGATGAGCAGTTCTTC. Its protein is CASSEDNPRTPLWMDEQFF.

The chain uses TRBV27 and TRBJ2-7, with 14 positions matching TRBD2. This CDR3 comprises 15 residues. CDR1 and CDR2 from the germline V gene are MNHEY and SMNVEV (reference sequence). V lost 4 bases to trimming and J lost 2 bases; unmatched junction nucleotides: 1. CDR3 sequence (DNA): TGTGCCAGCAGTTGGACTAGCGGGAGGACCTACGAGCAGTACTTC. Amino acids: CASSWTSGRTYEQYF.

The CDR3 sequence: CAIRATGRGSSYNEQFF. In nucleotides, the CDR3 is TGTGCCATCAGGGCCACTGGGCGCGGGAGCTCCTACAATGAGCAGTTCTTC. This sequence joins TRBV10-3 and TRBJ2-1, with 7 bases identical to TRBD2. This CDR3 comprises 17 residues. Germline trimming cut 6 bases from V and 0 bases from J; bases unmatched to any gene: 11. Germline values: CDR1 ENHRY, CDR2 SYGVKD.

The chain joins TRBV27 to TRBJ2-1, with D hard to call. The germline V and J ends were trimmed by 3 bases and 0 bases, with 9 bases remaining between them. This CDR3 has 15 residues. Germline CDR1 MNHEY, CDR2 SMNVEV (reference sequence). CDR3 in amino acids: CASSLNLASYNEQFF. CDR3 nucleotide sequence: TGTGCCAGCAGTTTGAATCTTGCCTCCTACAATGAGCAGTTCTTC.

This clone was detected once. Other DNA sequences in this sample translate to the same CDR3. The J gene is TRBJ1-5, the V gene TRBV28; 11 positions match TRBD1. The CDR3 has 15 residues. Trimming cost V 3 bases and J 7 bases; bases outside gene matches: 5. Germline assignment: CDR1 MDHEN and CDR2 SYDVKM. CDR3 in DNA: TGTGCCAGCAGTTTGTGGGGGGACAGGGGGCAGCCCCAGCATTTT. Its translation is CASSLWGDRGQPQHF.

V and J are TRBV27 and TRBJ2-7, with 10 bases identical to TRBD2. Trimming took 6 bases from V and 3 from J; bases not matched to a gene: 8. This CDR3 contains 15 residues. Germline-derived CDR1 and CDR2 are MNHEY and SMNVEV (reference sequence). As DNA, the CDR3 is TGTGCCAGCAGGTACTACGGGACTAGCGTCTACGAGCAGTACTTC. Amino acids: CASRYYGTSVYEQYF.

This rearrangement joins TRBV4-1 to TRBJ2-3; 9 bases line up with TRBD1. The CDR3 runs to 17 residues. V lost 3 bases, J lost 4 bases, and 11 bases stayed unmatched. Per the germline V gene, CDR1 is MGHRA and CDR2 is YSYEKL. Here the CDR3 DNA reads TGCGCCAGCAGCCACCCACGCCGGGACAGGGTTTCAGATACGCAGTATTTT. Amino acids: CASSHPRRDRVSDTQYF.

The chain employs TRBV28 and TRBJ2-7, with a possible D match to TRBD2 (6 bases). V dropped 4 bases and J dropped 5 bases, with 15 bases sitting between them. Germline values: CDR1 MDHEN, CDR2 SYDVKM. The length of the CDR3 is 14 residues. The DNA for the CDR3 is TGTGCCAGCAGTTCTACTCACGGGACTGACGAGCAGTACTTC. Residues: CASSSTHGTDEQYF. Filled out from reference TRBV28 and TRBJ2-7, the complete variable domain reads DVKVTQSSRYLVKRTGEKVFLECVQDMDHENMFWYRQDPGLGLRLIYFSYDVKMKEKGDIPEGYSVSREKKERFSLILESASTNQTSMYLCASSSTHGTDEQYFGPGTRLTVT.